The source of this T cell receptor beta chain is a study of graft-versus-host responses after intestinal transplantation. Background on the study: Recipients received multivisceral, liver-intestinal, or isolated intestinal transplants.

Generated by immunoSEQ multiplex PCR, the TCRdb table keeps only in-frame clones and is missing some. The table lists fewer than 110,000 clones, 93% of them singletons. There are a few counts of this clone. The antigen is unknown. The receptor was derived from a human donor who received an intestinal transplant. Sequencing used unstimulated CD8+ T cells sorted from spleen or lymph node cells, obtained before intestinal transplant.

The CDR3 bases are TGTGCCAGCTCATTCCGGGACAGGGTCCACGAGCAGTACTTC. Residues: CASSFRDRVHEQYF. This chain joins TRBV18 and TRBJ2-7, with TRBD1 matching over 9 bases. The V and J ends lost 5 bases and 5 bases, in that order; junction bases with no gene match: 7. The CDR3 totals 14 residues. Germline V lookup: CDR1 KGHSH, CDR2 LQKENI.